The clone carrying this TCR beta chain was found a few times. Its cognate antigen is unknown. The data were taken from a study of regulatory T cells in long-lasting Graves disease. Notes on the study in general: When disease was persistent, TRBV28, TRBJ1-2 and TRBJ2-5 were the favored segments.

Germline V lookup: CDR1 DFQATT, CDR2 SNEGSKA (reference sequence). This CDR3 region has 12 residues. The ends were cut back, 8 bases at V and 6 bases at J, with 13 bases in the middle. Noted time point: persistent/refractory GD, antithyroid drugs over 5 years with positive TRAb. Scientists built the TCR library using RNA that was extracted from PBMCs. HTBI primers from iRepertoire and Arm-PCR of CDR3 regions yielded the TCR beta libraries. Each CDR3 protein gets one entry after TCRdb re-called the multiplex PCR reads with MiXCR. This table has 600,000 to 850,000 distinct CDR3 sequences, around 30% appearing once.

The genes are TRBV20-1 and TRBJ2-2; maybe TRBD1 (7 bases). The material was peripheral blood mononuclear cells (PBMCs), obtained when the disease was refractory, from a patient treated with antithyroid drugs. The receptor comes from a female donor with Graves disease. The CDR3 here is CSTGRGAGELFF. The CDR3 DNA follows: TGCAGTACTGGCAGGGGGGCCGGGGAGCTGTTTTTT.